This T cell receptor (beta chain) emerged from a study of blood T cell repertoires in COVID-19. Looking at the study overall: Whether acute or convalescent, the COVID-19 samples came from the United States, Italy and Spain. Sources were T cells, B-cell-depleted T cells, or PBMCs; the material itself was cDNA or gDNA.

Original data processing: Researchers report that nucleated cell counts were estimated from reference gene primer amplification. Libraries were prepared by immunoSEQ multiplex PCR; TCRdb keeps only in-frame clonotypes and omits some of them. V and J calls plus clone size are reproduced from that table; the DNA served to infer D and trimming. The sample consists of under 250,000 clones, 65% to 85% of them appearing once. With 8 bases removed from V and 5 bases from J, the gap between germline ends came to 15 bases. The germline V gene has CDR1 MNHEY and CDR2 SMNVEV (reference sequence). The CDR3 is 13 amino acids.

The clonotype originates from a man aged 35 to 55 with active or convalescent COVID-19. The gene calls are TRBV27 and TRBJ2-5; a possible D gene is TRBD2 (5 bases). Sequences were obtained from peripheral blood. The CDR3 DNA sequence: TGTGCCAGCGCCCCCCGGCGAGGGGAGACCCAGTACTTC. Translating it yields CASAPRRGETQYF.